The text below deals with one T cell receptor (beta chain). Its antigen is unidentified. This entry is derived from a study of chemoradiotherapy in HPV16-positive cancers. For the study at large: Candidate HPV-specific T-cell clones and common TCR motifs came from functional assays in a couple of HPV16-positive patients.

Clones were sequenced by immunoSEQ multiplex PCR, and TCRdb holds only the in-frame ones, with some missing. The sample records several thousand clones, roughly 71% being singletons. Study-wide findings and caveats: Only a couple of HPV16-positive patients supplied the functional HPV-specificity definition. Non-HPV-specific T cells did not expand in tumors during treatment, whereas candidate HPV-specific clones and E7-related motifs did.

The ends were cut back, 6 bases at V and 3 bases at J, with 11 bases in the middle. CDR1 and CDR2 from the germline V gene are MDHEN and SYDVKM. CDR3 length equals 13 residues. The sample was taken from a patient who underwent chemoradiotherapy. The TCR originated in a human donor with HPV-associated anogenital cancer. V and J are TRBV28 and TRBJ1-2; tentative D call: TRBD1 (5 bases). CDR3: CASRQAGDYGYTF. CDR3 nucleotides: TGTGCCAGCAGACAGGCTGGGGACTATGGCTACACCTTC.